The entry that follows covers one TCR beta chain sequence. Looked up from germline, CDR1 is SNHLY and CDR2 is FYNNEI. CDR3 length: 12 amino acids. Trimming shortened V by 3 bases and J by 8 bases, and 10 bases separated the two germline ends. This sample is drawn from a study of beta chain features in type 1 diabetes. The sequenced template was cDNA made from the entire isolated RNA. Assay: immunoSEQ multiplex PCR; the TCRdb copy retains only in-frame clones and omits some. The sample has about 400,000 clones, about 12% seen once. Sequencing used naive CD4+ T cells from blood. The chain combines TRBV2 with TRBJ1-2, with D uncertain. This TCR was recovered from a man aged 18 to 29 in good health. CDR3 DNA: TGTGCCAGCAGTGAGGCAGGTGTCGGCTACACCTTC. This sequence encodes CASSEAGVGYTF.